These 13 T cell receptor beta chains came from one sample sequenced in a study of regulatory T cells in long-lasting Graves disease. Time point in this sample: newly diagnosed GD, antithyroid drugs for less than 3 months. PBMCs provided the RNA from which the TCR library was made. The TCR beta library used iRepertoire HTBI primers with Arm-PCR amplification of CDR3. A single record per CDR3 protein comes from TCRdb applying MiXCR to the multiplex PCR reads. The data hold approximately 300,000 distinct CDR3 sequences, with under 20% observed a single time. The source was peripheral blood mononuclear cells (PBMCs), collected at new diagnosis, from a patient treated with antithyroid drugs. The source of these receptors is a female donor with Graves disease.

This sequence joins TRBV2 and TRBJ2-1; D remains ambiguous. The better agreement between TRBJ2-5 and the DNA end casts doubt on the J call. This CDR3 comprises 11 residues. The germline V gene encodes CDR1 SNHLY and CDR2 FYNNEI. The CDR3 nucleotides are TGTGCCAGCAGCCAAGACGGGCCCCAGTACTTC. Translation gives CASSQDGPQYF.

This clonotype was seen only a few times. V gene TRBV19 combines with J gene TRBJ2-1; weak D call: TRBD2 (6 bases). Germline V gene lookup returns CDR1 LNHDA and CDR2 SQIVND (reference sequence). CDR3 size: 14 residues. Trimming shortened V by 3 bases and J by 6 bases, and 12 bases separated the two germline ends. The CDR3 DNA reads as TGTGCCAGTAGTATCCGGGAGAACCGCAATGAGCAGTTCTTC. Its translation is CASSIRENRNEQFF.

In this sample, this clonotype turned up many times. The genes are TRBV28 and TRBJ2-3, with D maybe TRBD2 (5 bases). Germline loops: CDR1 MDHEN, CDR2 SYDVKM. Deletions cut 7 bases from V and 3 bases from J, with 14 bases between. The CDR3 covers 14 residues. Written as DNA, the CDR3 is TGTGCCAGCAAGGCCGGGGTTTGGACAGATACGCAGTATTTT. This translates into CASKAGVWTDTQYF.

This clonotype was detected many times. The V call is TRBV7-9, the J call TRBJ2-7; TRBD1 agrees at 8 bases. The ends lost 0 bases at V and 0 bases at J; junction bases unmatched: 7. Germline-derived CDR1 and CDR2 are SEHNR and FQNEAQ (reference sequence). This CDR3 spans 17 amino acids. DNA of the CDR3: TGTGCCAGCAGCTTAGCGGGGGGACAGGCCCACTCCTACGAGCAGTACTTC. This translates into CASSLAGGQAHSYEQYF.

Many counts were recorded for this clonotype. The chain joins TRBV20-1 to TRBJ1-5; 9 bases are shared with TRBD1. Trimming removed 5 bases from V and 9 bases from J; junction bases left unmatched: 8. The CDR3 has 13 amino acids. Germline assignment: CDR1 DFQATT and CDR2 SNEGSKA (reference sequence). This chain's CDR3 is CSAGQGTTGPQHF. The CDR3, as DNA: TGCAGTGCTGGACAGGGGACAACGGGGCCCCAGCATTTT.

This clonotype came up a few times. The V and J genes are TRBV4-2 and TRBJ2-5, with D possibly matching TRBD1 (6 bases). V dropped 0 bases and J dropped 1 base, with 9 bases sitting between them. Germline CDR1 is LGHNA and CDR2 is YNFKEQ. The CDR3 sequence is 15 residues long. CDR3 in amino acids: CASSQEKGGQETQYF. The DNA of the CDR3 is TGTGCCAGCAGCCAAGAAAAAGGGGGCCAAGAGACCCAGTACTTC.

The chain has TRBV20-1 and TRBJ2-1; D is undetermined. The J call may be wrong; the DNA end is better matched by TRBJ2-5. CDR3 size: 12 residues. Per the germline V gene, CDR1 is DFQATT and CDR2 is SNEGSKA (reference sequence). This CDR3 is CSARVIGETQYF. The CDR3 nucleotides read TGCAGTGCTAGAGTTATTGGAGAGACCCAGTACTTC.

This clonotype was counted many times. The chain combines TRBV29-1 with TRBJ2-7, with 7 bases matching TRBD2. The germline CDR1 and CDR2 sequences are SQVTM and ANQGSEA. The CDR3 runs 14 residues. V lost 0 bases, J lost 3 bases, and 5 bases stayed unmatched. CDR3 DNA: TGCAGCGTTGAAGAGTCCAAGCGGGGCTACGAGCAGTACTTC. Translating it yields CSVEESKRGYEQYF.

The chain employs TRBV7-2 and TRBJ2-7; TRBD2 matches at 7 bases. CDR3 length: 16 amino acids. Per germline, CDR1 SGHTA and CDR2 FQGNSA. V gave up 4 bases and J gave up 3 bases; unmatched junction bases: 12. In DNA, the CDR3 is TGTGCCAGCAGCTCTCTTTCCCCACGGGGGGACTACGAGCAGTACTTC. As protein: CASSSLSPRGDYEQYF.

J is TRBJ1-2 and V is TRBV6-5; D is possibly TRBD1 (5 bases). The V gene's germline CDR1 is MNHEY and CDR2 SVGAGI. The CDR3 covers 13 residues. Trimming took off 0 bases at V and 9 bases at J, with 11 bases between the two ends. The CDR3 DNA reads TGTGCCAGCAGTTACTCGACGCAGGGAAGCTACACCTTC. It encodes CASSYSTQGSYTF.

This clonotype was seen many times. The chain couples TRBV9 to TRBJ2-1; 11 bases agree with TRBD1. From germline, CDR1 is SGDLS and CDR2 YYNGEE. V dropped 0 bases and J dropped 7; count of bases not matched to a gene: 9. The CDR3 has 17 amino acids. CDR3 in amino acids: CASSVGRMGDRGNEQFF. In nucleotides, the CDR3 is TGTGCCAGCAGCGTAGGTAGGATGGGGGACAGGGGGAATGAGCAGTTCTTC.

This clonotype has at least ten counts. The chain employs TRBV11-2 and TRBJ2-2, with a tentative D call TRBD1 (6 bases). The CDR3 spans 17 residues. Per germline, CDR1 SGHAT and CDR2 FQNNGV. The V and J ends lost 1 base and 4 bases respectively, with 16 bases between them. CDR3 amino acids: CASSLGPTGTVTGELFF. The CDR3 nucleotides read TGTGCCAGCAGCTTAGGTCCTACAGGGACGGTCACCGGGGAGCTGTTTTTT.

This clonotype has ten or more counts. V is TRBV12-5 and J is TRBJ2-5; D might be TRBD1 (6 bases). Germline V gives CDR1 LGHNT, CDR2 FRNRAP. The V end lost 4 bases, the J end lost 4 bases, and 13 bases lay between the germline ends. This CDR3 region has 14 residues. The CDR3 loop reads CASGSSGRGETQYF. In DNA form, the CDR3 reads TGTGCTAGTGGTTCCTCGGGCAGGGGAGAGACCCAGTACTTC.